This T cell receptor beta chain was retrieved from a study of graft-versus-host responses after intestinal transplantation. Broader study findings: Early post-transplant declines in HvG were associated with peak levels of circulating GvH clones. There were GvH clones found in recipient marrow, and some of them appeared first in ileum or blood.

Produced via immunoSEQ multiplex PCR; TCRdb's table is partial and in-frame only. In the table there are around 90,000 clones, 90% to 95% of which are singletons. Per the germline V gene, CDR1 is LGHNA and CDR2 is YSLEER. The CDR3 spans 13 residues. The ends lost 5 bases at V and 3 bases at J; junction bases unmatched: 4. As concerns this clone: As yet, its antigen is unknown.

The sample in question was unstimulated CD8+ T cells sorted from spleen or lymph node cells, obtained before intestinal transplant. The chain links TRBV4-3 to TRBJ2-7; the match to TRBD1 covers 7 bases. This clonotype was sampled from a human donor who received an intestinal transplant. The CDR3 region is CASSEGQFYEQYF. DNA for the CDR3: TGCGCCAGCAGCGAGGGACAGTTCTACGAGCAGTACTTC.